This note documents a single T cell receptor beta chain sequence. Its antigen is unidentified. Sequencing used immunoSEQ multiplex PCR; TCRdb keeps in-frame clones, though not all of them. The table has 2,500,000 or so clones, roughly 92% seen once. The data stem from a study of shared clonotypes between healthy human individuals. Study-wide background: Researchers assigned three CD4 naive, three CD4 memory, two CD8 naive and one CD8 memory plate to each donor. Findings and limits, study-wide: Relative to clonotypes present in all four donors, those not shared had lower generation probabilities. Sample collection involved blood only; tissue repertoires are likely different.

Recent vaccinations or acute infections were absent in the healthy HIV-negative adult donors. Germline assignment: CDR1 SGHRS and CDR2 YFSETQ. The ends lost 3 bases at V and 1 base at J; junction bases unmatched: 4. The CDR3 is made up of 15 amino acids. The specimen sequenced was naive CD4+ T cells sorted from blood. The subset denotes: CD45RA+ positively selected. The J gene is TRBJ2-5, the V gene TRBV5-1, with 9 bases aligning to TRBD1. This TCR derives from a man between 18 and 29 years old in good health. The chain's CDR3 is CASSSGTGIQETQYF. For the CDR3, the DNA is TGCGCCAGCAGCTCCGGGACAGGGATCCAAGAGACCCAGTACTTC.